Listed below are T cell receptor beta chains from one sample, sequenced in a study of T cells in localized non-small cell lung cancer. Clones were read by immunoSEQ multiplex PCR, and TCRdb kept only the in-frame ones, dropping some. The sample shows about 34,000 clones, 85% to 95% of them seen only once. Sequencing used peripheral blood, obtained before any cancer treatment. The receptors originated from a woman aged 35 to 69 with stage I lung adenocarcinoma. Each CDR3 is given without its conserved first and last residue. The order of the fields is J gene, CDR3 length, V gene, CDR3 protein.

>TRBJ2-7|11|TRBV27
ASSFIPSYEQY
>TRBJ1-6|13|TRBV7-2
ASSLVEGGISPLH
>TRBJ1-5|15|TRBV5-1
ASSPPPGGYSNQPQH
>TRBJ2-5|13|TRBV2
ASSDLGQASGTQY
>TRBJ1-2|10|TRBV2
ASSYRNYGYT
>TRBJ1-1|14|TRBV6-6
ASSYRAPTGGDEAF
>TRBJ1-4|13|TRBV5-5
ASRPGPKRDEKLF
>TRBJ1-3|13|TRBV28
ASRPTRSSGNTIY
>TRBJ2-5|12|TRBV5-1
ATSPGAGIETQY
>TRBJ1-6|13|TRBV27
ASSLATGRNSPLH
>TRBJ1-5|11|TRBV7-8
ASSFQGPSPQH
>TRBJ2-7|14|TRBV5-1
ASSTGQGGSSYEQY
>TRBJ2-5|12|TRBV7-9
ASSHVRAEETQY
>TRBJ2-2|18|TRBV7-8
ASSLSIGRVRSHNTGELF
>TRBJ1-4|13|TRBV14
ASSQGPLPNEKLF
>TRBJ2-1|12|TRBV28
ASSPPPSYNEQF
>TRBJ2-3|13|TRBV2
ASSEALGGGDTQY
>TRBJ1-3|13|TRBV7-9
ASSLARGTGNTIY
>TRBJ2-5|14|TRBV19
ASNSWGSATQETQY
>TRBJ2-1|10|TRBV9
ASNVGHNEQF
>TRBJ1-2|15|TRBV23-1
ASSIAPGTGGLSGYT
>TRBJ1-2|10|TRBV7-8
ASSRQGASYT
>TRBJ2-1|13|TRBV7-3
ASSLSAGAYNEQF
>TRBJ2-7|13|TRBV18
ASSAHRGTIYEQY
>TRBJ1-2|11|TRBV7-8
ASAGTSGYGYT
>TRBJ2-5|12|TRBV7-2
TSSFGGFGETQY
>TRBJ1-1|11|TRBV5-4
ASSLAGGGEAF
>TRBJ2-3|12|TRBV2
ARPGSGSTDTQY
>TRBJ1-5|13|TRBV2
ASSELPGLNQPQH
>TRBJ2-2|12|TRBV7-6
ASSLGTLTGELF
>TRBJ2-7|12|TRBV9
ASSPRTGVREQY
>TRBJ2-3|14|TRBV10-1
ASSESFGPGTDTQY
>TRBJ2-3|13|TRBV7-2
ASSGGTYSTDTQY
>TRBJ2-1|9|TRBV6-1
ASRNMVEQF
>TRBJ1-6|13|TRBV15
ATRDTRPGNSPLH
>TRBJ2-7|13|TRBV7-2
ASSPGGGRPYEQY
>TRBJ2-1|11|TRBV5-6
ASSPGHYNEQF
>TRBJ2-6|12|TRBV12-5
TGQSSSGANVLT
>TRBJ1-4|12|TRBV18
ASSSRQSNEKLF
>TRBJ1-4|19|TRBV4-2
ASSPKAEFPGQLSTNEKLF
>TRBJ2-1|12|TRBV11-2
ASSADSPYNEQF
>TRBJ2-1|14|TRBV7-2
ASTTQASGGAAEQF
>TRBJ1-2|9|TRBV20-1
SARADRGQT
>TRBJ2-2|10|TRBV7-6
ASSPVTGELF
>TRBJ1-2|12|TRBV7-2
ASSLVVGGSGTI
>TRBJ1-5|16|TRBV27
ASSPIRPGVPSGQPQH
>TRBJ2-1|12|TRBV5-1
ASSRSGSYNEQF
>TRBJ1-3|13|TRBV11-2
ASSQSGSPGNTIY
>TRBJ2-3|10|TRBV19
ASKGYTDTQY
>TRBJ2-1|11|TRBV19
ASRLAGDIEQF
>TRBJ1-6|14|TRBV27
ASSLRPGSYNSPLH
>TRBJ1-2|11|TRBV4-3
ASSQQVNYGYT
>TRBJ2-7|13|TRBV10-2
ASSEGGTGRNEQY
>TRBJ2-1|16|TRBV7-6
ASSFRLAGKVLANEQF
>TRBJ2-7|14|TRBV10-3
AISGRGTTNSYEQY
>TRBJ2-1|12|TRBV9
ASSVSGSYNEQF
>TRBJ2-5|11|TRBV5-1
ASSLRDQETQY
>TRBJ1-2|13|TRBV9
ASSVVEQTPGGYT
>TRBJ1-3|12|TRBV6-5
ASSLGGPGNTIY